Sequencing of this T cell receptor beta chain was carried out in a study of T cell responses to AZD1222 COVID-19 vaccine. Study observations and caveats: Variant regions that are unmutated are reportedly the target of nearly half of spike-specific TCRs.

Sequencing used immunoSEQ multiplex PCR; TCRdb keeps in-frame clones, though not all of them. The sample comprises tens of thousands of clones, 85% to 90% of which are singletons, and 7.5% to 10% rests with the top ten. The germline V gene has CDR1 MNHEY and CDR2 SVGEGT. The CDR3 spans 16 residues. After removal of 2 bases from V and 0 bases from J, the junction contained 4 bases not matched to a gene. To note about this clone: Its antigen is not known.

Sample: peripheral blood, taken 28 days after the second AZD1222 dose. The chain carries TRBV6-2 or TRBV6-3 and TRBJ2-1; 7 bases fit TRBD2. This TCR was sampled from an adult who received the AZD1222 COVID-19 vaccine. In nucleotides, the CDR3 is TGTGCCAGCAGTTACCGGGGGGAACCCTCCTACAATGAGCAGTTCTTC. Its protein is CASSYRGEPSYNEQFF.